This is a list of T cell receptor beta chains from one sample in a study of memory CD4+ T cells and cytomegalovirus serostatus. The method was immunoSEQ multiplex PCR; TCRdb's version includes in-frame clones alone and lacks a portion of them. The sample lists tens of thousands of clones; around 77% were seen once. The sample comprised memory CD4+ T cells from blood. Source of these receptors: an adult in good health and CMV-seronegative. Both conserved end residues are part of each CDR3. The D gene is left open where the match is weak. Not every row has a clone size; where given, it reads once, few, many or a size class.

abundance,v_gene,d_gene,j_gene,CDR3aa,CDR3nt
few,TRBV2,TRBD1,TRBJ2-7,CASRGQGISYEQYF,TGTGCCAGCAGGGGACAGGGGATCTCCTACGAGCAGTACTTC
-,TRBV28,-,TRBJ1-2,CASSLGGDNYGYTF,TGTGCCAGCAGTTTGGGGGGCGATAACTATGGCTACACCTTC
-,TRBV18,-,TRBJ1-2,CASSPSDSPNYGYTF,TGTGCCAGCTCACCATCGGACAGCCCGAACTATGGCTACACCTTC
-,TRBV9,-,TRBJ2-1,CASSVTPDYRSLNEQFF,TGTGCCAGCAGCGTAACCCCGGACTATCGGTCCCTCAATGAGCAGTTCTTC
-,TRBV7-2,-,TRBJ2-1,CAKGGPQPHNEQFF,TGTGCCAAGGGGGGACCCCAACCACACAATGAGCAGTTCTTC
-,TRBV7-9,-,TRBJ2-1,CASSPTLGAWVVNEQFF,TGTGCCAGCAGCCCTACCTTGGGAGCGTGGGTAGTGAATGAGCAGTTCTTC
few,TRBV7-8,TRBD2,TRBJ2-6,CASSLASASGSSGANVLTF,TGTGCCAGCAGCTTAGCATCGGCTAGCGGGAGCTCTGGGGCCAACGTCCTGACTTTC
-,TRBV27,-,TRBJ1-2,CASSPWPRGGNHGYTF,TGTGCCAGCAGTCCATGGCCGCGCGGGGGTAACCATGGCTACACCTTC
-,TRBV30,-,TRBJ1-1,CAWRVSGISNTEAFF,TGTGCCTGGAGGGTTTCCGGGATTTCCAACACTGAAGCTTTCTTT
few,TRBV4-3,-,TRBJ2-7,CASSYTAAAGESYEQYF,TGCGCCAGCAGCTACACCGCGGCCGCAGGGGAGTCCTACGAGCAGTACTTC
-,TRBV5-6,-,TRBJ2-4,CASSLIRGENIQYF,TGTGCCAGCAGCTTGATCAGGGGAGAAAACATTCAGTACTTC
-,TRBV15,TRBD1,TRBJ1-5,CATSRDKGAGQPQHF,TGTGCCACCAGCAGAGACAAGGGGGCAGGTCAGCCCCAGCATTTT
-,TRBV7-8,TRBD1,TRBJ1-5,CASSLASTGSDQPQHF,TGTGCCAGCAGCTTAGCCTCGACAGGGTCCGACCAGCCCCAGCATTTT
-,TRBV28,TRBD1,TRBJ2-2,CTSSRDRGFSGELFF,TGTACCAGCAGCCGTGACAGGGGGTTTTCCGGGGAGCTGTTTTTT
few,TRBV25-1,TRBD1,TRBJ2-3,CASSYRQGSDTQYF,TGTGCCAGCAGCTACCGACAGGGATCGGATACGCAGTATTTT
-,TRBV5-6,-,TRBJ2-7,CASSLPESYEQYF,TGTGCCAGCAGCTTGCCGGAGTCCTACGAGCAGTACTTC
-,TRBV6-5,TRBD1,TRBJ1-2,CASTFDRGYGYTF,TGTGCCAGCACCTTCGACAGGGGCTATGGCTACACCTTC
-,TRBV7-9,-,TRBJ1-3,CASSLVLLSSGNTIYF,TGTGCCAGCAGCTTAGTTCTTCTAAGCTCTGGAAACACCATATATTTT
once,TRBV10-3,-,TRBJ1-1,CAISELPGTEAFF,TGTGCCATCAGTGAGCTCCCAGGCACTGAAGCTTTCTTT
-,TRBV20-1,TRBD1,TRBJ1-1,CSARTGGPLPF,TGCAGTGCTCGGACAGGGGGCCCCCTCCCTTTT
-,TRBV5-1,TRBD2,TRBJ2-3,CASSYGLAGVTDTQYF,TGCGCCAGCAGCTACGGACTAGCGGGGGTCACAGATACGCAGTATTTT
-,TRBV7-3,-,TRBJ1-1,CASMNPGTGMNTEAFF,TGTGCCAGCATGAATCCCGGTACAGGGATGAACACTGAAGCTTTCTTT
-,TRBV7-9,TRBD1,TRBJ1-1,CASSGQGNTEAFF,TGTGCCAGCAGCGGACAGGGGAACACTGAAGCTTTCTTT
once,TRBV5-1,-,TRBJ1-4,CASSPDLTTNEKLFF,TGCGCCAGCAGCCCCGACTTGACAACTAATGAAAAACTGTTTTTT
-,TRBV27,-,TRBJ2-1,CASSPRPDSYNEQFF,TGTGCCAGCAGTCCCCGACCCGACTCCTACAATGAGCAGTTCTTC
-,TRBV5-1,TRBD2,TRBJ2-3,CASTPTPGLGADTQYF,TGCGCCAGCACCCCGACTCCGGGACTAGGTGCAGATACGCAGTATTTT
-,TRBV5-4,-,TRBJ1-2,CASSFPQTRGYGYTF,TGTGCCAGCAGCTTTCCCCAAACAAGGGGTTATGGCTACACCTTC
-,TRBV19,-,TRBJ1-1,CASSGRAQNTEAFF,TGTGCCAGTAGTGGCCGCGCCCAGAACACTGAAGCTTTCTTT
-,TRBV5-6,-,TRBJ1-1,CASSQKTRWNTEAFF,TGTGCCAGCAGCCAAAAGACAAGATGGAACACTGAAGCTTTCTTT
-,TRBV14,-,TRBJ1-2,CASSRYRARGYTF,TGTGCCAGCAGCCGTTACAGGGCCCGCGGCTACACCTTC
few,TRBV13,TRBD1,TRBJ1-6,CASSLGQGYNSPLHF,TGTGCCAGCAGTCTGGGACAGGGGTATAATTCACCCCTCCACTTT
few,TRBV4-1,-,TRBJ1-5,CASSPYRDVQPQHF,TGCGCCAGCAGCCCATACAGGGATGTTCAGCCCCAGCATTTT
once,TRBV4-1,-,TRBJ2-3,CASSHLADTQYF,TGCGCCAGCAGCCATCTAGCAGATACGCAGTATTTT
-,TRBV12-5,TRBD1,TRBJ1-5,CASGLVVSGQGNQPQHF,TGTGCTAGTGGTTTGGTAGTGTCAGGACAGGGCAATCAGCCCCAGCATTTT
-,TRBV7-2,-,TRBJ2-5,CASSLVRQQETQYF,TGTGCCAGCAGCTTAGTAAGACAGCAAGAGACCCAGTACTTC
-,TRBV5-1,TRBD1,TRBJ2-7,CASSREGTGVDEQYF,TGCGCCAGCAGCCGGGAGGGGACAGGGGTGGACGAGCAGTACTTC
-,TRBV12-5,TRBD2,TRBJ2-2,CASALGAGGAGELFF,TGTGCTAGTGCCCTGGGGGCGGGAGGGGCCGGGGAGCTGTTTTTT
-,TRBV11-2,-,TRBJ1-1,CASSLTTVDTEAFF,TGTGCCAGCAGCTTAACCACAGTGGACACTGAAGCTTTCTTT
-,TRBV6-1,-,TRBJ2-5,CASTIQGRETQYF,TGTGCCAGCACCATACAGGGGAGGGAGACCCAGTACTTC
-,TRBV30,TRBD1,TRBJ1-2,CAWELPPGQGNYGYTF,TGTGCCTGGGAACTTCCGCCCGGACAGGGGAACTATGGCTACACCTTC
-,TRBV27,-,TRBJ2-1,CASTGAQINEQFF,TGTGCCAGCACGGGAGCACAGATCAATGAGCAGTTCTTC
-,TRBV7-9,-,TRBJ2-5,CASAFGGGETQYF,TGTGCCAGCGCGTTCGGGGGAGGAGAGACCCAGTACTTC
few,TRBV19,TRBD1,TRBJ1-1,CATYGSGGQGTWNTEAFF,TGTGCCACTTATGGGAGCGGCGGACAGGGAACTTGGAACACTGAAGCTTTCTTT
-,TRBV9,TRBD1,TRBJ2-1,CASSLSQTGGNYNEQFF,TGTGCCAGCAGCCTATCCCAGACAGGGGGCAACTACAATGAGCAGTTCTTC
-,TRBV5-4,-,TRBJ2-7,CASSRTGSGAYEQYF,TGTGCCAGCAGCCGAACAGGGTCGGGTGCTTACGAGCAGTACTTC
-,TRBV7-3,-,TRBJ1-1,CASSSSRDTEAFF,TGTGCCAGCAGCTCGAGCCGGGACACTGAAGCTTTCTTT
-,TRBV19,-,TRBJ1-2,CASSIAGQGGASGYTF,TGTGCCAGTAGTATAGCTGGGCAGGGTGGGGCGTCTGGCTACACCTTC
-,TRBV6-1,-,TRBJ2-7,CASSEAVPYEQYF,TGTGCCAGCAGTGAAGCGGTCCCCTACGAGCAGTACTTC